The 8 T cell receptor beta chains below come from one sample, sequenced in a study of siplizumab effects on memory and regulatory T cells. Sequenced by immunoSEQ multiplex PCR; TCRdb stores in-frame clones only, minus some. The data hold tens of thousands of clones, with approximately 87% observed a single time. Sequencing was done on a sample of memory CD4+ T cells sorted from blood. These receptors all come from a human donor in good health.

The chain is built from TRBV7-2 and TRBJ2-7; TRBD1 matches at 8 bases. Germline CDR1 and CDR2: SGHTA and FQGNSA. J gave up 6 bases and V 7 bases, and 11 bases lay outside the gene matches. The CDR3 extends over 14 amino acids. CDR3 nucleotide sequence: TGTGCCAGCACCCCGGGACAGGCGGTTAGCGAGCAGTACTTC. It is translated as CASTPGQAVSEQYF.

In its sample, this clone was seen once. V is TRBV28 and J is TRBJ1-1; weak D call: TRBD1 (5 bases). The CDR3 totals 14 residues. Germline loops: CDR1 MDHEN, CDR2 SYDVKM. V lost 3 bases, J lost 1 base, and 9 bases lay in between. CDR3 DNA sequence: TGTGCCAGCAGTTTTTTGGACAAGAACACTGAAGCTTTCTTT. It codes for CASSFLDKNTEAFF. Complete variable domain (other parts from reference TRBV28 and TRBJ1-1): DVKVTQSSRYLVKRTGEKVFLECVQDMDHENMFWYRQDPGLGLRLIYFSYDVKMKEKGDIPEGYSVSREKKERFSLILESASTNQTSMYLCASSFLDKNTEAFFGQGTRLTVV.

Turning to this clone: The identical CDR3 is also encoded by other nucleotide sequences in the sample. The rearrangement uses TRBV7-9 and TRBJ1-4; D uncertain. The V and J ends lost 6 bases and 8 bases respectively, with 10 bases between them. The CDR3 runs to 12 residues. Germline V gives CDR1 SEHNR, CDR2 FQNEAQ (reference sequence). In DNA, the CDR3 is TGTGCCAGCAGTTTACAAGTGGAAAAACTGTTTTTT. This codes for CASSLQVEKLFF.

This clone was seen a handful of times. The same CDR3 can be traced to other DNA sequences in this sample. The chain combines TRBV4-1 with TRBJ2-5; D is possibly TRBD1 (6 bases). The CDR3 is 14 residues long. Germline CDR1 is MGHRA and CDR2 is YSYEKL. Trimming pared 3 bases from V and 5 bases from J, leaving 13 bases between. The CDR3 here is CASSQQGRGETQYF. DNA for the CDR3: TGCGCCAGCAGCCAGCAGGGGCGAGGGGAGACCCAGTACTTC.

J is TRBJ2-3 and V is TRBV10-1; 12 nucleotides agree with TRBD1. V lost 4 bases, J lost 3 bases, and 5 bases stayed unmatched. Germline assignment: CDR1 WNHNN and CDR2 SYGVQD (reference sequence). This CDR3 is built from 16 residues. The CDR3, as DNA: TGCGCCAGCAGTGGGGGACAGGGGGCCCGAACAGATACGCAGTATTTT. It encodes CASSGGQGARTDTQYF.

The V and J genes are TRBV4-1 and TRBJ1-4; no reliable D call. V lost 2 bases to trimming and J lost 5 bases, with 6 bases between them. This CDR3 is built from 13 residues. Germline V gene lookup returns CDR1 MGHRA and CDR2 YSYEKL. The CDR3 DNA reads as TGCGCCAGCAGCCAACCCGGAAATGAAAAACTGTTTTTT. Translation: CASSQPGNEKLFF.

This rearrangement joins TRBV6-5 to TRBJ2-3; 9 nucleotides agree with TRBD1. The germline V gene has CDR1 MNHEY and CDR2 SVGAGI. Trimming took 6 bases from V and 4 from J; bases not matched to a gene: 5. The length of the CDR3 is 14 residues. The CDR3 spells CASSPRQGADTQYF. The CDR3 DNA reads as TGTGCCAGCAGCCCAAGACAGGGGGCAGATACGCAGTATTTT.

The CDR3 region is CSGRGPGGEQYF. CDR3 nucleotides: TGCAGCGGCCGGGGACCGGGGGGCGAGCAGTACTTC. The gene calls are TRBV29-1 and TRBJ2-7, with 7 bases fitting TRBD2. Germline assignment: CDR1 SQVTM and CDR2 ANQGSEA. V trimming: 7 bases; J trimming: 6 bases; junction bases outside the gene matches: 9. The CDR3 extends over 12 amino acids.